This TCR beta chain was recovered during a study of blood T cells in healthy people across ages. V was trimmed by 1 base and J by 7 bases, leaving 6 bases between them. Germline-derived CDR1 and CDR2 are SGHRS and YFSETQ. The CDR3 extends over 12 amino acids. This clonotype came up many times. A J-beta primer mix and a sample-barcoded 5' primer were used in a second PCR of about 7 to 12 cycles. TCRdb reprocessed the 5' RACE reads via MiXCR and lists one record per CDR3 protein. The sample holds roughly 680,000 distinct CDR3 sequences, over 40% seen once. This receptor was taken from a woman older than 75 in good health. The sample consisted of blood. This chain connects TRBV5-1 to TRBJ2-1; D not certain. CDR3 sequence reads: CASSLNQNEQFF. The CDR3 DNA reads TGCGCCAGCAGCTTGAATCAGAATGAGCAGTTCTTC.